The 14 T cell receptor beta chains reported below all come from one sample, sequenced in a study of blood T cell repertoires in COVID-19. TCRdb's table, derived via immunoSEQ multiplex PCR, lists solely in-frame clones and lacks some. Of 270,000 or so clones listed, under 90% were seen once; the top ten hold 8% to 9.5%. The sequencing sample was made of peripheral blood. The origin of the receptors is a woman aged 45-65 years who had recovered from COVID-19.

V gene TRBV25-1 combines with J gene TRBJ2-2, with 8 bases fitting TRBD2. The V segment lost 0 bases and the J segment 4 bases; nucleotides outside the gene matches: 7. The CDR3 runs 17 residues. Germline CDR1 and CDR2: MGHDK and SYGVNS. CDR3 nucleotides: TGTGCCAGCAGTGAATATCGGGGGGGGCCGGGCACCGGGGAGCTGTTTTTT. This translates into CASSEYRGGPGTGELFF.

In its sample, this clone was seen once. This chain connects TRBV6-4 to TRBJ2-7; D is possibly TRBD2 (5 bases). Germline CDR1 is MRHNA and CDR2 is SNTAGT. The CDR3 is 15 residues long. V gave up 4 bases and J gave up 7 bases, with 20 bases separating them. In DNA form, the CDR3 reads TGTGCCAGCAGTGGCCCCGGGGTTGACACGGGTGAGCAGTACTTC. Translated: CASSGPGVDTGEQYF.

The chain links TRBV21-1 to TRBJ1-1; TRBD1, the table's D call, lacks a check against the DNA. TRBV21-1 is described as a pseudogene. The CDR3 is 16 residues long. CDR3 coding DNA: TGTGCCAGCAGCACCAGACCACAGGGGGCATGCACTGAAGCTTTCTTT. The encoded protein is CASSTRPQGACTEAFF.

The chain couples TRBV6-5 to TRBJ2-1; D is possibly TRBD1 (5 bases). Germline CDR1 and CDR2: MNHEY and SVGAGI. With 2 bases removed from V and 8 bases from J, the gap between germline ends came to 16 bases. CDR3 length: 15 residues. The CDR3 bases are TGTGCCAGCAGTTACGCAGGGCAATACGCAGATGAGCAGTTCTTC. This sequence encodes CASSYAGQYADEQFF.

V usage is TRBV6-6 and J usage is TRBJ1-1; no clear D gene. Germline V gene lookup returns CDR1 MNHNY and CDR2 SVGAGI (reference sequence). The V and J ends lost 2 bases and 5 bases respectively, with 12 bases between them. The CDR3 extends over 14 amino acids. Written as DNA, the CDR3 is TGTGCCAGCAGTTACGGGTGGAGGAAGACTGAAGCTTTCTTT. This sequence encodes CASSYGWRKTEAFF.

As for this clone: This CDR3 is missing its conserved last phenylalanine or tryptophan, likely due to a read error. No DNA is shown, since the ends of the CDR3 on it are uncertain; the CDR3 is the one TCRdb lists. CDR3 residues: CASGTLGDRAAVEV. The chain uses TRBV2 and TRBJ1-2; the table's TRBD1 call for D was not verified on the DNA. Germline V gene sequence: CDR1 SNHLY, CDR2 FYNNEI. The CDR3 length is 14 residues, termini included.

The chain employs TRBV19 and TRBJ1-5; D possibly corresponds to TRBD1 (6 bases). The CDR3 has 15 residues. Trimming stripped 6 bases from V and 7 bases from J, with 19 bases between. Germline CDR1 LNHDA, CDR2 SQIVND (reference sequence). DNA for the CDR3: TGTGCCAGTAGCATTTTACAGGGTTGGGACCAGCCCCAGCATTTT. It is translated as CASSILQGWDQPQHF.

The DNA for the CDR3 is TGCGCCAGCAGCCGGGGACTAGCGGGAGGGCCTTACAATGAGCAGTTCTTC. Amino acid sequence: CASSRGLAGGPYNEQFF. J is TRBJ2-1 and V is TRBV5-1, with 16 bases matching TRBD2. Trimming cost V 4 bases and J 4 bases; bases outside gene matches: 5. In germline, CDR1 is SGHRS, CDR2 YFSETQ. The CDR3 runs to 17 residues.

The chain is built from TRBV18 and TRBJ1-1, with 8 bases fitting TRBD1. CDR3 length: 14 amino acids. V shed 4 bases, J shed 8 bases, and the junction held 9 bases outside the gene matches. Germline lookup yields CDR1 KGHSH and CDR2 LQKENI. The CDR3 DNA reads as TGTGCCAGCTCACGAGGACAGGGCACGAACGAAGCTTTCTTT. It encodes CASSRGQGTNEAFF.

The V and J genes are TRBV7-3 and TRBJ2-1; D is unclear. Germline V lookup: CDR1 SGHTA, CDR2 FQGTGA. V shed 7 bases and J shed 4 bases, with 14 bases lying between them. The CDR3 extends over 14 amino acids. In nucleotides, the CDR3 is TGTGCCAGCAAATTCGGGTTCCCGTACAATGAGCAGTTCTTC. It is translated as CASKFGFPYNEQFF.

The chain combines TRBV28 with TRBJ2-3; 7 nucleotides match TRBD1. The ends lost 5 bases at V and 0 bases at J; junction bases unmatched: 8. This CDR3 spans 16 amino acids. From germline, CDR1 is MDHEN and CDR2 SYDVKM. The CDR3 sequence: CASSSGQVTSTDTQYF. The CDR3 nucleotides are TGTGCCAGCAGTAGCGGACAGGTCACTAGCACAGATACGCAGTATTTT.

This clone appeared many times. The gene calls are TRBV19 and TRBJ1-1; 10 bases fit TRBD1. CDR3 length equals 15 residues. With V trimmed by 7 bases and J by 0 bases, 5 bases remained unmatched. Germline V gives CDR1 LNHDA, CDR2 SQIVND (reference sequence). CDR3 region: CASMRQGALNTEAFF. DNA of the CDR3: TGTGCCAGTATGAGACAGGGGGCGCTGAACACTGAAGCTTTCTTT. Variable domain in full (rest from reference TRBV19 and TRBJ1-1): DGGITQSPKYLFRKEGQNVTLSCEQNLNHDAMYWYRQDPGQGLRLIYYSQIVNDFQKGDIAEGYSVSREKKESFPLTVTSAQKNPTAFYLCASMRQGALNTEAFFGQGTRLTVV.

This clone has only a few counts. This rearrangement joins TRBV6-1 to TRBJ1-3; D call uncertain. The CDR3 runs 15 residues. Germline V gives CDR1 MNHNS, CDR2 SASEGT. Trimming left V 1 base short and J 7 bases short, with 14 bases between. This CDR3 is CASSEGAVGSNTIYF. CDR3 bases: TGTGCCAGCAGTGAAGGCGCGGTCGGGTCCAACACCATATATTTT.

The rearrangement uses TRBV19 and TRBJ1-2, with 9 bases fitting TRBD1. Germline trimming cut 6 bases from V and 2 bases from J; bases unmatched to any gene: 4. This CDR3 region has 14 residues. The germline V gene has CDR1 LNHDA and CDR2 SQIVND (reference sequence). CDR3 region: CASRPDRGNYGYTF. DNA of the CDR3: TGTGCCAGTAGGCCCGACAGGGGGAACTATGGCTACACCTTC.